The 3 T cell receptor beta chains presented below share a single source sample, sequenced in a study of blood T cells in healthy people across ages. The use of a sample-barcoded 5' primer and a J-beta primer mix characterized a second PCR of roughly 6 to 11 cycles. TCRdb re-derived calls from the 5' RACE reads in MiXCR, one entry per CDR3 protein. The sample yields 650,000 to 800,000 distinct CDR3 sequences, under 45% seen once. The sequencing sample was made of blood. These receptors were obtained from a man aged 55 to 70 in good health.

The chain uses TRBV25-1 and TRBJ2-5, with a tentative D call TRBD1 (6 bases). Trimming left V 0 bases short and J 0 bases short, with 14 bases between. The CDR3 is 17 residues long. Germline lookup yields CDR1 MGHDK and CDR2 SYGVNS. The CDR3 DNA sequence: TGTGCCAGCAGTGAATATGAGACAGGAGTGTACCAAGAGACCCAGTACTTC. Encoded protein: CASSEYETGVYQETQYF.

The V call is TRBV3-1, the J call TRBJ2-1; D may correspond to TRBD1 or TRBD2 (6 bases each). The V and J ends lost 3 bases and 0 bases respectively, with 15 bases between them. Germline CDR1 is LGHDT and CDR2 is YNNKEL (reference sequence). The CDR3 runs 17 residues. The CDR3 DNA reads TGTGCCAGCAGCCAGGGGGGCGGAGGGAACTCCTACAATGAGCAGTTCTTC. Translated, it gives CASSQGGGGNSYNEQFF.

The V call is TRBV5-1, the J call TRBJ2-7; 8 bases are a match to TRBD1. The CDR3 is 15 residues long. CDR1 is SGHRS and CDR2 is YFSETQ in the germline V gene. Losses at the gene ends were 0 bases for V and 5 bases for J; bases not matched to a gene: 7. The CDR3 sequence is CASSLARTGLNEQYF. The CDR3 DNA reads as TGCGCCAGCAGCTTGGCGCGGACAGGGTTAAACGAGCAGTACTTC.